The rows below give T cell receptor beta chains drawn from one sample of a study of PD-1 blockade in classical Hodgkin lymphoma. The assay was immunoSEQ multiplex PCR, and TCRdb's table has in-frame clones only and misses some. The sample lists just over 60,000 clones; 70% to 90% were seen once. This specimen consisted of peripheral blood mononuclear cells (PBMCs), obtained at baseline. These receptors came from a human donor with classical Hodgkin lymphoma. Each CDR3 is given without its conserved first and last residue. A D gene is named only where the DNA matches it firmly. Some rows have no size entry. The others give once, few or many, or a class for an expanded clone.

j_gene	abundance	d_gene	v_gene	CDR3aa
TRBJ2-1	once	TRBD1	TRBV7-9	ASSLGWQGARNEQF
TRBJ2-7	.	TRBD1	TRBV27	ASSRHPGTASYEQY
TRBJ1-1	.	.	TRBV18	ASSPSGDHTEAF
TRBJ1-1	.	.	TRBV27	ASSLEPEGETQAF
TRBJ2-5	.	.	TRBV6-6	ASSYSGRQETQY
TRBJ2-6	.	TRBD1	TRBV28	ASSSPYIGTGYSGANVLT
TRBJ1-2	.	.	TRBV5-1	ASSLVRWDYGYT
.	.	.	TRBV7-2	ASSSTAGFYEQY
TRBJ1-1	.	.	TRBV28	ASSLWVFNTEAF
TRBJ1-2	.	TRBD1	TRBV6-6	ASRWDRNYGYT
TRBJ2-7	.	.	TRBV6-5	ASINYLGLSYEQY
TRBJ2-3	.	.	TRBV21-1	ASSMLAGGADTQY
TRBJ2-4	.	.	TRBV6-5	ASSRGARDKNIQY
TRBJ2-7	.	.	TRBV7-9	ASSFGSSYEQY
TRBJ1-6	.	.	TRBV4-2	ASSAGLASPLH
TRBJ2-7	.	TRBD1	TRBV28	ASNLRDRVGEQY
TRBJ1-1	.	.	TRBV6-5	ASSYGGQRTEAF
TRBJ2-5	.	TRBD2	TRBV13	ASSSSGGPQETQY
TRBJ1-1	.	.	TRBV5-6	ASSFFGRGGTEAF
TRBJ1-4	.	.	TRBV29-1	SVGTVGTNEKLF
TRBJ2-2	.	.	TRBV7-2	ASSGVRGSGELF
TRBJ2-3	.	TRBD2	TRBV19	ASSPTAAGGGDTQY
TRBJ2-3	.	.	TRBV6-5	ASSYASASTDTQY
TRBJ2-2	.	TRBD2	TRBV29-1	SVRTSVGTGELF
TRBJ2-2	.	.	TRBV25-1	ASSGTGYTGELF
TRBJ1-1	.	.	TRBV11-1	ASTRMGQGNTEAF
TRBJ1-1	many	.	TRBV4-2	ASSQLEVSTEAF
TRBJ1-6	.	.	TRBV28	ASSLTGRRTPLH
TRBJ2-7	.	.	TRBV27	ASSFGGVGSYEQY
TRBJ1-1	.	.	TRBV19	ASSIVQGRAEAF
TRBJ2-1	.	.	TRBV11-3	ASSLIPGEQF
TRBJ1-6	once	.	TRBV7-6	ASSLGGYNSPLH
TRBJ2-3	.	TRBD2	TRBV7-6	ASSSGLAVTSTDTQY
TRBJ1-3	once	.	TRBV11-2	ASSLTRGLSGNTIY
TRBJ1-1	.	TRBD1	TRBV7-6	ASSLGLGQGRTEAF
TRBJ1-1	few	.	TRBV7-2	ASSFSQGNTEAF
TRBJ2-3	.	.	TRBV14	ASSPRIRVADTQY
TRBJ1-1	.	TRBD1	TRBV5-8	ASSLGGTEIEAF
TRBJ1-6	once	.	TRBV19	ASSTLGKNNSPLH
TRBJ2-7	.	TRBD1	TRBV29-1	SVETGTGTYEQY
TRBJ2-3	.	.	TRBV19	ASSIGGADTQY
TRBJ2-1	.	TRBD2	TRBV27	ASSLAGGPSNEQF
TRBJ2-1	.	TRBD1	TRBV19	ASRSYTGTGSGNEQF
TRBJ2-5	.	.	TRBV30	AWSADRIFQETQY
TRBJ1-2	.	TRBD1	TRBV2	ASTDPDRLSYGYT
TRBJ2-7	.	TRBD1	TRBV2	ASSGTGFYEQY
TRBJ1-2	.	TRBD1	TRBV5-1	ASSPGGVGANYGYT
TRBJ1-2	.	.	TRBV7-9	ASSLSQGKNGYT
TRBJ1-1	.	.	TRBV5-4	ASSYKQTNTEAF
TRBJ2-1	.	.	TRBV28	ATYPSTSQGSVHEQF
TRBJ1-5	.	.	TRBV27	ASSLGQNQPQH
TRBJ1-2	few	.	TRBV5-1	ASSLLQRNYGYT
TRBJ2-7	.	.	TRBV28	ASSSDSYEQY
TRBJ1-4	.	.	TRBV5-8	ASSLAPGGEKLF
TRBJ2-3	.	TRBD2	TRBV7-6	ASSAGLAADTQY
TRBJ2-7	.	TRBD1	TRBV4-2	ASSQEGPGQGGYEQY
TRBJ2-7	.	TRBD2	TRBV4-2	ASSQVLAGGLYEQY
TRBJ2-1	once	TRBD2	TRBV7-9	ASRKGLESDEQF
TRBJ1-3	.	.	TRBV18	ASSPHVEVSGNTIY